A single sample gave rise to the 7 T cell receptor beta chains below, sequenced in a study of regulatory T cells in long-lasting Graves disease. As to time point: newly diagnosed GD, antithyroid drugs for less than 3 months. After RNA was extracted from PBMCs, the TCR library was made from it. For TCR beta, libraries came from iRepertoire HTBI primers and Arm-PCR of CDR3 regions. TCRdb independently ran MiXCR on the multiplex PCR reads; one entry per CDR3 protein. The repertoire holds approximately 400,000 distinct CDR3 sequences, with about 15% as singletons. Separately, the same data were catalogued under a study of T cells in Graves' hyperthyroidism and ophthalmopathy.

Sequencing was performed on peripheral blood mononuclear cells (PBMCs), taken at new diagnosis, from a patient treated with antithyroid drugs. All receptors come from a woman aged 25 to 39 with Graves disease.

This chain links TRBV28 with TRBJ1-4; 7 bases match TRBD1. J was trimmed by 12 bases and V by 2 bases; bases with no gene match: 15. This CDR3 region has 16 residues. CDR1 and CDR2 from the germline V gene are MDHEN and SYDVKM. CDR3 in amino acids: CASSLRRQGRGLELFF. The CDR3 region has the DNA TGTGCCAGCAGTTTAAGAAGACAGGGTAGGGGACTGGAACTGTTTTTT.

In regard to this clonotype: With a much larger clone just one base away, this may be a read error. This rearrangement joins TRBV10-3 to TRBJ2-7, with D possibly being TRBD1 (5 bases). V dropped 7 bases and J dropped 7 bases, with 26 bases sitting between them. CDR1 and CDR2 (germline): ENHRY, SYGVKD. The CDR3 has 16 amino acids. CDR3 in DNA: TGTGCCATCAACTCCCTACAGGCAACCTCCTACAATGAGCAGTACTTC. Its translation is CAINSLQATSYNEQYF.

This clonotype has at least ten counts. The chain employs TRBV20-1 and TRBJ2-1; D is perhaps TRBD1 or TRBD2 (6 bases each). V was cut by 0 bases and J by 0 bases, with 15 bases left in between. The CDR3 consists of 17 residues. Germline CDR1 reads DFQATT; CDR2 reads SNEGSKA (reference sequence). The CDR3 bases are TGCAGTGCTAGAGATAGGGGGGCTTCCCGCTCCTACAATGAGCAGTTCTTC. It translates to CSARDRGASRSYNEQFF.

The J gene is TRBJ2-1, the V gene TRBV19; TRBD2 matches at 12 bases. V was clipped by 3 bases and J by 8 bases; unmatched bases: 8. CDR1 LNHDA and CDR2 SQIVND come from the germline V gene (reference sequence). The CDR3 sequence is 16 residues long. The CDR3 protein is CASSIPLAGGRDEQFF. CDR3 DNA sequence: TGTGCCAGTAGTATCCCGCTAGCGGGAGGGCGTGATGAGCAGTTCTTC.

This clonotype was observed a few times. V and J are TRBV18 and TRBJ2-1; 15 bases fit TRBD2. Germline values: CDR1 KGHSH, CDR2 LQKENI. The V segment lost 3 bases and the J segment 6 bases; nucleotides outside the gene matches: 12. The CDR3 has 19 residues. The CDR3 DNA reads as TGTGCCAGCTCACCTCTGGGACTAGCGGGAGGCCTACCTGGCAATGAGCAGTTCTTC. This encodes CASSPLGLAGGLPGNEQFF. Together with reference TRBV18 and TRBJ2-1, the CDR3 gives the full variable domain: NAGVMQNPRHLVRRRGQEARLRCSPMKGHSHVYWYRQLPEEGLKFMVYLQKENIIDESGMPKERFSAEFPKEGPSILRIQQVVRGDSAAYFCASSPLGLAGGLPGNEQFFGPGTRLTVL.

This clonotype was seen repeatedly, ten times or more. J is TRBJ2-2 and V is TRBV12-3 or TRBV12-4, with 15 bases matching TRBD2. The CDR3 sequence is 17 residues long. Germline trimming cut 0 bases from V and 7 bases from J; bases unmatched to any gene: 3. Written as DNA, the CDR3 is TGTGCCAGCAGTTTAGCGGGACTAGCGGGAGGAGGCGGGGAGCTGTTTTTT. Translating gives CASSLAGLAGGGGELFF.

Only a few counts were recorded for this clonotype. V and J are TRBV20-1 and TRBJ1-5; 8 nucleotides match TRBD1. CDR3 length: 17 residues. V gave up 3 bases and J gave up 3 bases; unmatched junction bases: 13. The germline V gene encodes CDR1 DFQATT and CDR2 SNEGSKA (reference sequence). CDR3 protein: CSASSYRGKGPNQPQHF. The CDR3 DNA is TGCAGTGCTAGCTCTTACAGGGGGAAGGGGCCCAATCAGCCCCAGCATTTT.